The source of this T cell receptor (beta chain) is a study of metastatic and nonmetastatic thyroid tumors. Background on the study: Malignant thyroid and benign thyroid patients provided blood and tumor or nodule tissue whose repertoires were compared.

Findings and caveats of the study: When malignant thyroid tumors were compared with benign nodules, TCR beta diversity was reportedly significantly higher in the malignant tumors. This held in both blood and tumor samples.

Every patient was untreated before thyroid surgery. This clone was seen only a few times. The antigen remains undetermined. A much larger clonotype is one base distant, so this may be a read error. Different DNA sequences within this sample yield the same CDR3. Germline lookup yields CDR1 MNHEY and CDR2 SMNVEV (reference sequence). The CDR3 consists of 11 residues. In the original processing: A distant-metastasis classifier for papillary thyroid cancer was built using CDR3 differences across clinicopathological groups. TCRdb recomputed clones from the PCR reads via MiXCR. The V and J calls come from TCRdb's annotation, not from the publication. The sample contains approximately 79,000 clones, around 7.8% of which appear only once.

The chain joins TRBV27 to TRBJ2-5; D uncertain. This TCR came from a female donor with papillary thyroid cancer or a benign thyroid nodule (not recorded which). Some clones in this sample may be carry-over from other donors' samples. What was sequenced was blood. CDR3 sequence (DNA): TGTGCCAGCAGTTCCCAAGAGACCCAGTACTTT. Its protein product is CASSSQETQYF.